A selection of T cell receptor beta chains follows, all from one sample in a study of blood T cell repertoires in COVID-19. Generated by immunoSEQ multiplex PCR, the TCRdb table keeps only in-frame clones and is missing some. There are 15,000 to 20,000 clones in the sample; 91% occur only once, and 7.2% lies in the top ten. The sequencing input was peripheral blood. Receptors were obtained from a human donor in a cohort sampled during active COVID-19. Both conserved end residues are part of each CDR3. The order of the fields is clone size, J gene, V gene, D gene, CDR3 protein, CDR3 DNA. A D gene is named only where the DNA matches it firmly. Expanded clones are given a class, and other clones once, few, many or no size at all.

-,TRBJ2-5,TRBV7-2,TRBD2,CASSFRRGGQETQYF,TGTGCCAGCAGCTTTCGTCGCGGGGGCCAAGAGACCCAGTACTTC
-,TRBJ1-4,TRBV20-1,-,CSATQREKLFF,TGCAGTGCGACACAGAGAGAAAAACTGTTTTTT
-,TRBJ2-3,TRBV7-3,-,CASSLNPIGASTDTQYF,TGTGCCAGCAGCTTAAACCCCATTGGAGCTTCCACAGATACGCAGTATTTT
-,TRBJ1-6,TRBV29-1,TRBD1,CSAKTGDTHSPLHF,TGCAGCGCTAAGACAGGGGATACTCATTCACCCCTCCACTTT
few,TRBJ1-2,TRBV10-3,-,CAITSQSYGYTF,TGTGCCATCACAAGCCAAAGCTATGGCTACACCTTC
-,TRBJ2-4,TRBV7-9,TRBD1,CASSFAGTGDIQYF,TGTGCCAGCAGCTTTGCCGGGACAGGGGACATTCAGTACTTC
few,TRBJ2-3,TRBV29-1,-,CSVVWGGGSRTDTQYF,TGCAGCGTTGTGTGGGGGGGCGGTAGTAGAACGGATACGCAGTATTTT
-,TRBJ2-1,TRBV11-2,-,CASSPAGLADNEQFF,TGTGCCAGCAGCCCCGCCGGGTTAGCGGACAATGAGCAGTTCTTC
-,TRBJ2-5,TRBV6-5,-,CASSYSAGSEETQYF,TGTGCCAGCAGTTACTCTGCGGGGAGTGAAGAGACCCAGTACTTC
-,TRBJ1-3,TRBV6-5,-,CASSLDRTGNTIYF,TGTGCCAGCAGTCTAGACAGGACTGGAAACACCATATATTTT
-,TRBJ2-7,TRBV29-1,TRBD1,CSVVDRLAYEQYF,TGCAGCGTTGTGGACAGGCTTGCCTACGAGCAGTACTTC
-,TRBJ2-3,TRBV18,TRBD2,CASSPPERGSDTQYF,TGTGCCAGCTCACCACCTGAGCGGGGATCGGATACGCAGTATTTT
-,TRBJ2-5,TRBV7-6,-,CASSLAWAGQETQYF,TGTGCCAGCAGCTTAGCTTGGGCAGGGCAAGAGACCCAGTACTTC
-,TRBJ2-5,TRBV7-9,TRBD2,CASSLRSGRLETQYF,TGTGCCAGCAGCTTACGCAGCGGGAGGTTGGAGACCCAGTACTTC
-,TRBJ1-6,TRBV3-1/TRBV3-2,TRBD1,CASSQVLGQGPNSPLHF,TGTGCCAGCAGCCAAGTGTTAGGACAGGGCCCTAATTCACCCCTCCACTTT
once,TRBJ2-7,TRBV5-3,-,CARRHVRRGFYEQYF,TGTGCCAGAAGACATGTAAGGCGGGGATTCTACGAGCAGTACTTC
few,TRBJ1-2,TRBV27,TRBD1,CASSPGGTKHYGYTF,TGTGCCAGCAGTCCAGGGGGGACAAAGCACTATGGCTACACCTTC
-,TRBJ2-1,TRBV9,-,CASSVSGSPYNEQFF,TGTGCCAGCAGCGTATCGGGGAGCCCCTACAATGAGCAGTTCTTC
-,TRBJ1-2,TRBV6-5,-,CASSTRGIFNYGYTF,TGTGCCAGCAGTACCCGGGGGATCTTTAACTATGGCTACACCTTC
-,TRBJ2-7,TRBV5-1,-,CASSRDSLLGEQYF,TGCGCCAGCAGCCGGGACTCTTTATTGGGCGAGCAGTACTTC